These 2 T cell receptor beta chains share one sample of origin, sequenced in a study of beta chain features in type 1 diabetes. As every portion of the isolated RNA was reverse transcribed, the sequencing read expressed TCRB transcripts. Using immunoSEQ multiplex PCR, the repertoire was profiled, and TCRdb retains in-frame clones only, with some absent. In the table there are tens of thousands of clones, about half of which are singletons. The sequenced sample was Tregs from blood. These receptors all come from a woman aged 18 to 35 in good health.

The rearrangement links TRBV6-5 to TRBJ2-6, with D possibly being TRBD2 (5 bases). This CDR3 spans 15 amino acids. Germline loops: CDR1 MNHEY, CDR2 SVGAGI. Trimming shortened V by 5 bases and J by 4 bases, and 12 bases separated the two germline ends. CDR3 protein: CASSPEGDGANVLTF. CDR3 nucleotide sequence: TGTGCCAGCAGTCCAGAGGGAGACGGGGCCAACGTCCTGACTTTC.

The gene calls are TRBV5-4 and TRBJ2-1; 12 positions agree with TRBD2. CDR1 is SGHNT, CDR2 YYREEE, per germline (reference sequence). The J segment lost 9 bases and the V segment lost 4 bases, leaving 8 bases of the junction unmatched. This CDR3 has 15 amino acids. CDR3 sequence: CASSGRTSGISEQFF. The CDR3 DNA follows: TGTGCCAGCAGCGGGCGGACTAGCGGGATTAGTGAGCAGTTCTTC.